These 9 T cell receptor beta chains came from one sample sequenced in a study of identical twins. MiXCR was run by TCRdb on the 5' RACE reads, yielding one entry per CDR3 protein. The sample has some 660,000 distinct CDR3 sequences; about 9.4% are singletons. A further study also used this sample, focusing on yellow fever vaccine responses in identical twins.

Sequencing was done on a sample of PBMCs. The receptors come from a woman aged 18-29 years in good health.

This chain uses TRBV29-1 with TRBJ2-7; 7 bases line up with TRBD1. CDR1 and CDR2 (germline): SQVTM, ANQGSEA. The V and J ends lost 5 bases and 6 bases, in that order; junction bases with no gene match: 4. The CDR3 has 11 amino acids. The CDR3 here is CSVLYRGEQYF. CDR3 nucleotides: TGCAGCGTTCTATACAGGGGCGAGCAGTACTTC.

This clonotype was counted between two and nine times. The chain recombines TRBV5-6 with TRBJ1-2; no clear D gene. There are 14 residues in the CDR3. Trimming shortened V by 4 bases and J by 4 bases, and 14 bases separated the two germline ends. Germline-derived CDR1 and CDR2 are SGHDT and YYEEEE. The CDR3 bases are TGTGCCAGCAGCCCTACGGGCCAGGTCTATGGCTACACCTTC. It yields the protein CASSPTGQVYGYTF.

Only a few counts were recorded for this clonotype. The rearrangement uses TRBV27 and TRBJ2-3; 9 bases fit TRBD2. This CDR3 contains 17 residues. J was trimmed by 1 base and V by 2 bases; bases with no gene match: 7. Germline lookup yields CDR1 MNHEY and CDR2 SMNVEV (reference sequence). The CDR3 region is CASSLMAGGPGTDTQYF. CDR3 nucleotides: TGTGCCAGCAGTTTAATGGCGGGGGGGCCCGGCACAGATACGCAGTATTTT.

The chain employs TRBV5-6 and TRBJ2-5, with 9 nucleotides matching TRBD2. This CDR3 is 17 amino acids long. Germline V lookup: CDR1 SGHDT, CDR2 YYEEEE. The V and J ends lost 4 bases and 3 bases, in that order; junction bases with no gene match: 13. This CDR3 is CASSPSGRSNLEETQYF. In DNA form, the CDR3 reads TGTGCCAGCAGCCCCAGCGGGAGGTCCAACCTAGAAGAGACCCAGTACTTC.

V usage is TRBV27 and J usage is TRBJ2-2; D is possibly TRBD2 (5 bases). The length of the CDR3 is 17 residues. From germline, CDR1 is MNHEY and CDR2 SMNVEV (reference sequence). Trimming removed 2 bases from V and 0 bases from J, with 13 bases in between. The CDR3 loop reads CASSLVPGRSNTGELFF. DNA for the CDR3: TGTGCCAGCAGTTTAGTCCCGGGGAGATCGAACACCGGGGAGCTGTTTTTT.

This clonotype was observed a few times. The rearrangement joins TRBV2 to TRBJ1-5, with 9 bases matching TRBD1. V gave up 5 bases and J gave up 7 bases; unmatched junction bases: 6. CDR1 is SNHLY, CDR2 FYNNEI, per germline. The CDR3 has 14 amino acids. CDR3: CASSTGGLGQPQHF. CDR3 sequence (DNA): TGTGCCAGCAGTACAGGGGGCTTGGGGCAGCCCCAGCATTTT.

This clonotype was counted only a few times. One junction end disagrees with the germline gene, perhaps due to a read error. The chain couples TRBV12-3 or TRBV12-4 to TRBJ2-3; 9 bases map to TRBD2. The CDR3 runs to 14 residues. DNA for the CDR3: TGTGCCAGCAGGTCGCGGGGGGGCACTGATACGCAGTATTTT. This gives the protein CASRSRGGTDTQYF.

This clonotype was seen a handful of times. The chain combines TRBV7-9 with TRBJ1-1; D not certain. This CDR3 contains 16 residues. V was shortened by 3 bases and J by 3 bases, with 17 bases between the two germline ends. Germline V lookup: CDR1 SEHNR, CDR2 FQNEAQ (reference sequence). The CDR3 DNA reads TGTGCCAGCAGCTTTTCCGCCCGGGGTCCCGACACTGAAGCTTTCTTT. Translated, it gives CASSFSARGPDTEAFF.

The chain couples TRBV6-2 or TRBV6-3 to TRBJ2-1; D unclear. The V end lost 5 bases, the J end lost 5 bases, and 10 bases lay between the germline ends. Germline lookup yields CDR1 MNHEY and CDR2 SVGEGT. The CDR3 has 13 residues. This CDR3 is CASSTTVNNEQFF. The CDR3 region has the DNA TGTGCCAGCAGTACGACCGTAAACAATGAGCAGTTCTTC.